This section outlines one T cell receptor (beta chain) sequence together with its context. The antigen is unknown. This sample is part of a study of identifying expanded T cells in peripheral blood. Collection occurred without any documented infections or immune events in donors. The method was immunoSEQ multiplex PCR; TCRdb's version includes in-frame clones alone and lacks a portion of them. The sample shows 50,000 to 65,000 clones, under 85% of them seen only once. Regarding the study as a whole: Over two and four weeks, about 16.4 and 19 clones changed, versus 1.2 between replicates. Roughly two-week clone count variance significantly increased as total template count grew.

Source material: blood. This clonotype originated in a person aged 18-69 years in good health.

In DNA, the CDR3 is TGTGCCAGCAGTGTTGGGCTAGCGGGGGAATTGCAGTTCTTC. This translates into CASSVGLAGELQFF. The chain joins TRBV6-1 to TRBJ2-1, with 10 positions matching TRBD2. V lost 4 bases, J lost 12 bases, and 9 bases stayed unmatched. Germline CDR1 is MNHNS and CDR2 is SASEGT. The CDR3 runs to 14 residues.